A selection of T cell receptor beta chains follows, all from one sample in a study of blood T cell repertoires in COVID-19. Sequenced by immunoSEQ multiplex PCR; TCRdb stores in-frame clones only, minus some. Altogether approximately 15,000 clones are present, 80% to 90% being singletons, with the ten largest covering 3% to 3.5%. The specimen sequenced was peripheral blood. The receptors were gathered from a human donor in a cohort sampled during active COVID-19. The CDR3 runs from the conserved cysteine through the conserved F or W. The D gene is left open where the match is weak. The size entry is marked missing in some rows and otherwise reads once, few, many or a size class.

J gene: TRBJ2-4
CDR3 length: 15
clone size: -
D gene: TRBD1
V gene: TRBV29-1
CDR3 protein: CSAQGGQGFLNIQYF
CDR3 DNA: TGCAGCGCCCAGGGGGGACAGGGGTTTCTGAACATTCAGTACTTC

J gene: TRBJ1-2
CDR3 length: 13
clone size: -
D gene: TRBD1
V gene: TRBV10-3
CDR3 protein: CAIGTGQFVGYTF
CDR3 DNA: TGTGCCATAGGGACAGGTCAGTTTGTCGGCTACACCTTC

J gene: TRBJ2-7
CDR3 length: 14
clone size: -
D gene: TRBD1
V gene: TRBV19
CDR3 protein: CASSIIGQGSEQYF
CDR3 DNA: TGTGCCAGTAGTATTATTGGACAGGGGTCCGAGCAGTACTTC

J gene: TRBJ1-2
CDR3 length: 13
clone size: -
D gene: -
V gene: TRBV12-3/TRBV12-4
CDR3 protein: CASSLGQIYGYTF
CDR3 DNA: TGTGCCAGCAGTTTAGGACAGATCTATGGCTACACCTTC

J gene: TRBJ1-3
CDR3 length: 16
clone size: -
D gene: -
V gene: TRBV6-1
CDR3 protein: CASSEGTAAGGNTIYF
CDR3 DNA: TGTGCCAGCAGTGAAGGGACCGCCGCAGGGGGAAACACCATATATTTT

J gene: TRBJ2-5
CDR3 length: 15
clone size: -
D gene: TRBD2
V gene: TRBV28
CDR3 protein: CASSPSGIQSGTQYF
CDR3 DNA: TGTGCCAGCAGCCCTAGCGGGATCCAGTCTGGGACCCAGTACTTC

J gene: TRBJ2-3
CDR3 length: 16
clone size: -
D gene: TRBD2
V gene: TRBV6-5
CDR3 protein: CASSSIAGGALNTQYF
CDR3 DNA: TGTGCCAGCAGTTCCATAGCGGGGGGGGCCTTGAATACGCAGTATTTT

J gene: TRBJ2-6
CDR3 length: 15
clone size: -
D gene: -
V gene: TRBV19
CDR3 protein: CASSMTISGANVLTF
CDR3 DNA: TGTGCCAGTAGTATGACAATCTCTGGGGCCAACGTCCTGACTTTC

J gene: TRBJ1-4
CDR3 length: 12
clone size: -
D gene: TRBD1
V gene: TRBV12-3/TRBV12-4
CDR3 protein: CASSPTGLKLFF
CDR3 DNA: TGTGCCAGCAGCCCGACAGGGCTAAAACTGTTTTTT

J gene: TRBJ2-2
CDR3 length: 15
clone size: -
D gene: -
V gene: TRBV30
CDR3 protein: CAWGLSVMNTGELFF
CDR3 DNA: TGTGCCTGGGGGCTTAGCGTGATGAACACCGGGGAGCTGTTTTTT

J gene: TRBJ2-1
CDR3 length: 16
clone size: -
D gene: TRBD2
V gene: TRBV3-1/TRBV3-2
CDR3 protein: CASSSAGGSSYNEQFF
CDR3 DNA: TGTGCCAGCAGCTCTGCGGGGGGGAGCTCCTACAATGAGCAGTTCTTC

J gene: TRBJ1-5
CDR3 length: 14
clone size: -
D gene: -
V gene: TRBV19
CDR3 protein: CASRGRGEYQPQHF
CDR3 DNA: TGTGCCAGTAGGGGTCGGGGGGAGTATCAGCCCCAGCATTTT

J gene: TRBJ1-1
CDR3 length: 17
clone size: -
D gene: TRBD1
V gene: TRBV5-6
CDR3 protein: CASRSGTGEGMNTEAFF
CDR3 DNA: TGTGCCAGCAGGTCCGGGACAGGGGAGGGGATGAACACTGAAGCTTTCTTT

J gene: TRBJ1-1
CDR3 length: 14
clone size: -
D gene: TRBD1
V gene: TRBV6-5
CDR3 protein: CASRSGTGRTEAFF
CDR3 DNA: TGTGCCAGCAGGTCCGGGACAGGGAGGACTGAAGCTTTCTTT

J gene: TRBJ2-2
CDR3 length: 16
clone size: once
D gene: -
V gene: TRBV7-6
CDR3 protein: CASSLGPDPNTGELFF
CDR3 DNA: TGTGCCAGCAGCTTGGGGCCTGATCCGAACACCGGGGAGCTGTTTTTT

J gene: TRBJ2-1
CDR3 length: 18
clone size: -
D gene: -
V gene: TRBV5-1
CDR3 protein: CASSERRGTVSIHNEQFF
CDR3 DNA: TGCGCCAGCAGCGAGAGACGGGGGACAGTATCTATCCACAATGAGCAGTTCTTC

J gene: TRBJ2-3
CDR3 length: 13
clone size: few
D gene: -
V gene: TRBV27
CDR3 protein: CASSLSAGNTQYF
CDR3 DNA: TGTGCCAGCAGTTTATCTGCAGGGAACACGCAGTATTTT

J gene: TRBJ1-2
CDR3 length: 14
clone size: once
D gene: -
V gene: TRBV10-3
CDR3 protein: CAISDGGYNYGYTF
CDR3 DNA: TGTGCCATCAGTGACGGGGGATATAACTATGGCTACACCTTC

J gene: TRBJ2-7
CDR3 length: 15
clone size: -
D gene: TRBD1
V gene: TRBV9
CDR3 protein: CASSVGQGVSYEQYF
CDR3 DNA: TGTGCCAGCAGCGTGGGTCAGGGGGTCTCTTACGAGCAGTACTTC

J gene: TRBJ2-1
CDR3 length: 15
clone size: -
D gene: TRBD1
V gene: TRBV6-5
CDR3 protein: CAASKDRGPENEQFF
CDR3 DNA: TGTGCCGCAAGTAAGGACAGGGGCCCGGAGAATGAGCAGTTCTTC

J gene: TRBJ2-3
CDR3 length: 16
clone size: -
D gene: TRBD2
V gene: TRBV5-6
CDR3 protein: CASSFLTSGVKDTQYF
CDR3 DNA: TGTGCCAGCAGCTTTTTGACTAGCGGGGTAAAAGATACGCAGTATTTT

J gene: TRBJ2-7
CDR3 length: 12
clone size: few
D gene: -
V gene: TRBV5-1
CDR3 protein: CASRTDNYEQYF
CDR3 DNA: TGCGCCAGCAGGACGGACAACTACGAGCAGTACTTC

J gene: TRBJ2-5
CDR3 length: 15
clone size: -
D gene: -
V gene: TRBV7-2
CDR3 protein: CASSLDRFQGKTQYF
CDR3 DNA: TGTGCCAGCAGCTTAGATAGGTTCCAGGGGAAGACCCAGTACTTC

J gene: TRBJ2-6
CDR3 length: 16
clone size: -
D gene: TRBD1
V gene: TRBV6-4
CDR3 protein: CASSDSGGAGANVLTF
CDR3 DNA: TGTGCCAGCAGTGACTCAGGGGGCGCTGGGGCCAACGTCCTGACTTTC

J gene: TRBJ1-1
CDR3 length: 13
clone size: -
D gene: -
V gene: TRBV6-4
CDR3 protein: CASSSHMNTEAFF
CDR3 DNA: TGTGCCAGCAGTTCACACATGAACACTGAAGCTTTCTTT

J gene: TRBJ1-1
CDR3 length: 13
clone size: -
D gene: -
V gene: TRBV3-1/TRBV3-2
CDR3 protein: CASSQRGGAEAFF
CDR3 DNA: TGTGCCAGCAGCCAAAGGGGCGGGGCTGAAGCTTTCTTT

J gene: TRBJ1-1
CDR3 length: 13
clone size: -
D gene: -
V gene: TRBV7-2
CDR3 protein: CASSLTRNTEAFF
CDR3 DNA: TGTGCCAGCAGCTTAACAAGGAACACTGAAGCTTTCTTT

J gene: TRBJ1-5
CDR3 length: 12
clone size: -
D gene: -
V gene: TRBV6-5
CDR3 protein: CASRSGDRAQHF
CDR3 DNA: TGTGCCAGCAGATCCGGTGACCGGGCCCAGCATTTT

J gene: TRBJ1-2
CDR3 length: 10
clone size: -
D gene: -
V gene: TRBV27
CDR3 protein: CASPGRGYTF
CDR3 DNA: TGTGCCAGCCCGGGGAGGGGCTACACCTTC

J gene: TRBJ1-2
CDR3 length: 16
clone size: -
D gene: TRBD1
V gene: TRBV11-2
CDR3 protein: CASSLERTGVQYGYTF
CDR3 DNA: TGTGCCAGCAGCTTAGAACGGACAGGGGTTCAGTATGGCTACACCTTC

J gene: TRBJ2-7
CDR3 length: 15
clone size: -
D gene: TRBD1
V gene: TRBV10-3
CDR3 protein: CAISENRDRAYEQYF
CDR3 DNA: TGTGCCATCAGTGAGAACAGGGACAGAGCCTACGAGCAGTACTTC

J gene: TRBJ1-5
CDR3 length: 15
clone size: few
D gene: TRBD1
V gene: TRBV7-2
CDR3 protein: CASSPGTAGVGPQHF
CDR3 DNA: TGTGCCAGCAGCCCTGGGACAGCTGGGGTTGGGCCCCAGCATTTT

J gene: TRBJ2-4
CDR3 length: 16
clone size: -
D gene: TRBD1
V gene: TRBV7-8
CDR3 protein: CASSLTPGTGANIQYF
CDR3 DNA: TGTGCCAGCAGCTTAACCCCCGGGACAGGGGCAAACATTCAGTACTTC

J gene: TRBJ2-1
CDR3 length: 18
clone size: -
D gene: TRBD1
V gene: TRBV9
CDR3 protein: CASSVGGRGQSSYNEQFF
CDR3 DNA: TGTGCCAGCAGCGTAGGGGGTAGGGGACAGAGCTCCTACAATGAGCAGTTCTTC

J gene: TRBJ1-5
CDR3 length: 16
clone size: -
D gene: -
V gene: TRBV5-8
CDR3 protein: CASSSRAAGGNQPQHF
CDR3 DNA: TGTGCCAGCAGCTCCCGGGCCGCCGGGGGCAATCAGCCCCAGCATTTT

J gene: TRBJ2-7
CDR3 length: 14
clone size: -
D gene: -
V gene: TRBV2
CDR3 protein: CASIEVAGSGEQYF
CDR3 DNA: TGTGCCAGCATTGAGGTGGCAGGCAGTGGGGAGCAGTACTTC

J gene: TRBJ1-6
CDR3 length: 13
clone size: -
D gene: -
V gene: TRBV28
CDR3 protein: CASIGHPGSPLHF
CDR3 DNA: TGTGCCAGCATAGGGCACCCGGGATCACCCCTCCACTTT

J gene: TRBJ2-3
CDR3 length: 13
clone size: -
D gene: -
V gene: TRBV27
CDR3 protein: CAVRTAGTDTQYF
CDR3 DNA: TGTGCCGTTAGGACAGCGGGCACAGATACGCAGTATTTT

J gene: TRBJ2-1
CDR3 length: 14
clone size: few
D gene: -
V gene: TRBV7-9
CDR3 protein: CASSFRDTNNEQFF
CDR3 DNA: TGTGCCAGCAGCTTCCGGGACACAAACAATGAGCAGTTCTTC

J gene: TRBJ2-7
CDR3 length: 14
clone size: -
D gene: TRBD2
V gene: TRBV5-1
CDR3 protein: CASRSGGKLYEQYF
CDR3 DNA: TGCGCCAGCAGATCCGGGGGGAAGCTCTACGAGCAGTACTTC

J gene: TRBJ1-4
CDR3 length: 15
clone size: -
D gene: TRBD1
V gene: TRBV19
CDR3 protein: CASSTQRDSYEKLFF
CDR3 DNA: TGTGCCAGTAGTACTCAACGGGACAGCTATGAAAAACTGTTTTTT

J gene: TRBJ1-1
CDR3 length: 12
clone size: -
D gene: -
V gene: TRBV5-5
CDR3 protein: CASSLGTDEAFF
CDR3 DNA: TGTGCCAGCAGCTTGGGGACAGATGAAGCTTTCTTT

J gene: TRBJ2-1
CDR3 length: 18
clone size: -
D gene: TRBD2
V gene: TRBV5-6
CDR3 protein: CASRERGTGSSGGSKQFF
CDR3 DNA: TGTGCCAGCAGAGAGAGGGGGACGGGTTCTAGCGGGGGGAGTAAGCAGTTCTTC

J gene: TRBJ1-2
CDR3 length: 13
clone size: -
D gene: TRBD1
V gene: TRBV27
CDR3 protein: CASRSTGEGGYTF
CDR3 DNA: TGTGCCAGCAGATCGACAGGGGAGGGTGGCTACACCTTC

J gene: TRBJ1-6
CDR3 length: 15
clone size: -
D gene: -
V gene: TRBV25-1
CDR3 protein: CASSEYQGTNSPLHF
CDR3 DNA: TGTGCCAGCAGTGAATATCAGGGGACTAATTCACCCCTCCACTTT

J gene: TRBJ1-3
CDR3 length: 14
clone size: few
D gene: -
V gene: TRBV24-1
CDR3 protein: CATSDLTFGNTIYF
CDR3 DNA: TGTGCCACCAGTGATTTAACATTCGGGAACACCATATATTTT

J gene: TRBJ2-5
CDR3 length: 15
clone size: -
D gene: -
V gene: TRBV5-1
CDR3 protein: CASSPLQVAVETQYF
CDR3 DNA: TGCGCCAGCAGCCCCCTTCAGGTAGCGGTGGAGACCCAGTACTTC